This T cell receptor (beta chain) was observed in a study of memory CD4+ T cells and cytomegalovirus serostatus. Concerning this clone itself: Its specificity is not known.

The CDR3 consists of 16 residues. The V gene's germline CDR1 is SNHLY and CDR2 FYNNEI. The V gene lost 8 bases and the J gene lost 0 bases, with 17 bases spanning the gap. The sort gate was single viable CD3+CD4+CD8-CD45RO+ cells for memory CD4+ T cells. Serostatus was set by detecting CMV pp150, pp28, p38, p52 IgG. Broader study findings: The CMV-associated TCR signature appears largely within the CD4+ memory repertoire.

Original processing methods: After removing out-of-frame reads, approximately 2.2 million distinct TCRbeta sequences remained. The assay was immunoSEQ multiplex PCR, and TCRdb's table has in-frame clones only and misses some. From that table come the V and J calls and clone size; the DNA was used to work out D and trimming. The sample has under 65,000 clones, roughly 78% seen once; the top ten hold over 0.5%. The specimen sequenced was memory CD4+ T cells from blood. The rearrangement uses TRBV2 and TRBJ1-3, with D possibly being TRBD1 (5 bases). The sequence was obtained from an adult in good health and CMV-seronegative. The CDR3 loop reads CASALGWGGSGNTIYF. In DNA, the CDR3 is TGTGCCAGCGCACTCGGTTGGGGGGGCTCTGGAAACACCATATATTTT. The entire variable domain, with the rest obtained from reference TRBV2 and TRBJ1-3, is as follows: EPEVTQTPSHQVTQMGQEVILRCVPISNHLYFYWYRQILGQKVEFLVSFYNNEISEKSEIFDDQFSVERPDGSNFTLKIRSTKLEDSAMYFCASALGWGGSGNTIYFGEGSWLTVV.